This T cell receptor (beta chain) was captured in a study of T-cell reconstitution after alpha-beta-depleted transplantation in children. Study-wide results and caveats: Reportedly, alpha-beta T cells present about two months post-transplant originated from several hundred expanded clones of graft origin. The high TCRbeta diversity at day 60 in some patients came from surviving recipient T cells and thymic progenitors.

The CDR3 extends over 15 amino acids. V was shortened by 2 bases and J by 2 bases, with 10 bases between the two germline ends. Germline V CDR1 and CDR2: SEHNR, FQNEAQ (reference sequence). Preparation of the TCRbeta library used unique molecular identifiers. A single record per CDR3 protein comes from TCRdb applying MiXCR to the PCR reads. In the table there are around 580,000 distinct CDR3 sequences, roughly a quarter of which are singletons. In its sample, this clonotype was seen a few times. The antigen remains undetermined. Material: PBMCs, obtained before TCRalphabeta/CD19-depleted stem cell transplant. V gene TRBV7-9 combines with J gene TRBJ2-1; a weak D match, TRBD1 (5 bases). The receptor comes from a boy under three years old with Wiskott-Aldrich syndrome, due to receive a stem cell transplant. As DNA, the CDR3 is TGTGCCAGCAGCTTACGGGCAGGGCCCTACAATGAGCAGTTCTTC. This encodes CASSLRAGPYNEQFF.